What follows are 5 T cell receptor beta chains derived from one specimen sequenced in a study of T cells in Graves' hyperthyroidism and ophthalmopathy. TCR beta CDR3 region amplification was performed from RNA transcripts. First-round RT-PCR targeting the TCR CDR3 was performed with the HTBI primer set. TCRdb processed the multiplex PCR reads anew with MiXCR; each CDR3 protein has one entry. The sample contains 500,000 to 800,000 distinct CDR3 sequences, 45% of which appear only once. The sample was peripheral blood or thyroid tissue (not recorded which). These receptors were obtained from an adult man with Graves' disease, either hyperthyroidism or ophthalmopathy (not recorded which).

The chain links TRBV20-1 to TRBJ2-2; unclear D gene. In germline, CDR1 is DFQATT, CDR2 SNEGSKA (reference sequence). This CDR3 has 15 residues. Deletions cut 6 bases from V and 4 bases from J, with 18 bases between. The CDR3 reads CSADRSFGSTGELFF. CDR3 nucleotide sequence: TGCAGTGCCGATCGGAGTTTTGGGTCCACCGGGGAGCTGTTTTTT.

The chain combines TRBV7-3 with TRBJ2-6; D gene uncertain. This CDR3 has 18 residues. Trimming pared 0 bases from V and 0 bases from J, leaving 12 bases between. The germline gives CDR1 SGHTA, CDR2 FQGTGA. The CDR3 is CASSLTSATASGANVLTF. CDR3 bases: TGTGCCAGCAGCTTAACGAGCGCCACCGCCTCTGGGGCCAACGTCCTGACTTTC.

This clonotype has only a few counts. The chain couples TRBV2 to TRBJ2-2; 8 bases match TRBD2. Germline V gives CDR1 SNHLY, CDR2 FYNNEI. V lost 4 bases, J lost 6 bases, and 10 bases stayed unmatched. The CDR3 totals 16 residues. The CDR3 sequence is CASSAPGTRGAGELFF. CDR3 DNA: TGTGCCAGCAGTGCCCCCGGGACTAGGGGCGCCGGGGAGCTGTTTTTT.

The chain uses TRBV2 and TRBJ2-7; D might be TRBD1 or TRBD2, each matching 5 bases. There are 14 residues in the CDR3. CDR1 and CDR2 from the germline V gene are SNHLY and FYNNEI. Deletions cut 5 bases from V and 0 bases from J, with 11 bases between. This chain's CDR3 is CASSPGPTSYEQYF. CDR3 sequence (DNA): TGTGCCAGCAGTCCGGGACCGACCTCCTACGAGCAGTACTTC.

The CDR3 bases are TGCGCCAGCACGGTAGCGGGAGTAGGAGAGCAGTACTTC. As protein: CASTVAGVGEQYF. The J gene is TRBJ2-7, the V gene TRBV5-1, with TRBD2 matching over 9 bases. This CDR3 has 13 residues. J gave up 7 bases and V 6 bases, and 8 bases lay outside the gene matches. Germline V CDR1 and CDR2: SGHRS, YFSETQ.